Detailed here is one TCR beta chain. Antigen specificity is unknown. V dropped 6 bases and J dropped 5 bases, with 14 bases sitting between them. The CDR3 is 15 residues long. Germline lookup yields CDR1 MNHNS and CDR2 SASEGT. Quantitative 5'-RACE was performed with molecular barcodes, and it yielded the TCR beta libraries. TCRdb ran MiXCR on the 5' RACE reads and lists one entry per CDR3 protein. The sample contains hundreds of thousands of distinct CDR3 sequences, around 11% of which appear only once. This sample was taken from a study of CD8 T cells in ankylosing spondylitis. Study-wide results and limits: According to the report, clones linked to the disease were significantly enriched in matched synovial fluid samples taken from ankylosing spondylitis patients. Characteristic of ankylosing spondylitis blood, it appeared, was a TCR beta motif comprising several highly homologous variants.

The receptor comes from a male donor with ankylosing spondylitis. This chain links TRBV6-1 with TRBJ2-6; D is possibly TRBD2 (5 bases). Sequenced input: blood, either unsorted or a sorted T cell fraction (not recorded which). DNA for the CDR3: TGTGCCAGCAGCATGGACTCCTCGAGGGCCAACGTCCTGACTTTC. It specifies CASSMDSSRANVLTF.